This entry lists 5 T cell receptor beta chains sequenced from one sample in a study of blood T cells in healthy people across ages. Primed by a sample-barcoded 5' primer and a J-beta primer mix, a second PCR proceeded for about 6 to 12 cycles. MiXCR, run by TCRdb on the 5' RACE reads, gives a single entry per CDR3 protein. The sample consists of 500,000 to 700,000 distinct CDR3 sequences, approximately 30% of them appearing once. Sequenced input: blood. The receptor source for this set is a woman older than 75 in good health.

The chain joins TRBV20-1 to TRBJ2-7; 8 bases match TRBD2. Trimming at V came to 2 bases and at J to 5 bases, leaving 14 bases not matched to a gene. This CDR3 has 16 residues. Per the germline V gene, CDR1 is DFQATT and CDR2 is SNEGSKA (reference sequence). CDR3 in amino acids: CSARSVYHGLANEQYF. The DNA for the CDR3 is TGCAGTGCTAGATCCGTTTACCATGGACTAGCCAACGAGCAGTACTTC.

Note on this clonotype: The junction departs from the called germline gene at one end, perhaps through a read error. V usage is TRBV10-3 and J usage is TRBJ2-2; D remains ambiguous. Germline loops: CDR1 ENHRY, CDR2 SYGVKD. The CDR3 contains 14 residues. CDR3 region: CATSDIANTGELFF. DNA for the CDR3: TGTGCCACCAGTGACATCGCGAACACCGGGGAGCTGTTTTTT.

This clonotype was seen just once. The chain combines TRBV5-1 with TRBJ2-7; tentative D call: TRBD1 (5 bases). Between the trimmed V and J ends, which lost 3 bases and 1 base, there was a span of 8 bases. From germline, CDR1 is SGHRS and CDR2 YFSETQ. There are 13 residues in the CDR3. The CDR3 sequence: CASSWQGSYEQYF. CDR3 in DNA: TGCGCCAGCAGCTGGCAGGGATCCTACGAGCAGTACTTC. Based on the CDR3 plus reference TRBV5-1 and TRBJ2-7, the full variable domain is KAGVTQTPRYLIKTRGQQVTLSCSPISGHRSVSWYQQTPGQGLQFLFEYFSETQRNKGNFPGRFSGRQFSNSRSEMNVSTLELGDSALYLCASSWQGSYEQYFGPGTRLTVT.

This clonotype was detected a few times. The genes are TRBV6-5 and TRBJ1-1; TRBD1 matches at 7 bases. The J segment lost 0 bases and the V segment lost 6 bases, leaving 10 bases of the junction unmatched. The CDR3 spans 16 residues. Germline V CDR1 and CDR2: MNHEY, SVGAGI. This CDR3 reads CASRPRRTGLNTEAFF. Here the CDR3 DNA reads TGTGCCAGCAGGCCCCGTAGGACAGGCTTGAACACTGAAGCTTTCTTT.

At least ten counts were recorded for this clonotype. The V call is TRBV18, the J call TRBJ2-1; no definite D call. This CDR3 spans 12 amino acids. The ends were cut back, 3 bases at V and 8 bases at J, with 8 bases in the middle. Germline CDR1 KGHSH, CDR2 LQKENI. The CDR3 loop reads CASSPSGDEQFF. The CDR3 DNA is TGTGCCAGCTCACCGTCGGGCGATGAGCAGTTCTTC. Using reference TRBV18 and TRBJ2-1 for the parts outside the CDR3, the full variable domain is NAGVMQNPRHLVRRRGQEARLRCSPMKGHSHVYWYRQLPEEGLKFMVYLQKENIIDESGMPKERFSAEFPKEGPSILRIQQVVRGDSAAYFCASSPSGDEQFFGPGTRLTVL.